This T cell receptor (beta chain) was sequenced for a study of Ad26.COV2.S vaccination and SARS-CoV-2 variants. Treatment reported: some 20 received Ad26.COV2.S at low or high dose, single or two shots; roughly 5 received placebo; per-sample allocation not given. At day 63 after the first vaccine or placebo injection, samples were drawn. The CDR3 contains 12 residues. Deletions cut 1 base from V and 5 bases from J, with 6 bases between. Germline V gene sequence: CDR1 SGHDT, CDR2 YYEEEE. Some clones are missing from TCRdb's copy, which holds only in-frame ones; the method was immunoSEQ multiplex PCR. The sample holds about 440,000 clones; about 92% are singletons and the top ten take around 4.2%.

The V gene is TRBV5-6, the J gene TRBJ1-1, with unresolved D. The input for sequencing was peripheral blood, taken in a trial of Ad26.COV2.S vaccine versus placebo. This TCR derives from a person between 18 and 65 years old who received the Ad26.COV2.S COVID-19 vaccine or a placebo. The CDR3 region is CASSLQVTEAFF. The DNA of the CDR3 is TGTGCCAGCAGCTTGCAGGTGACTGAAGCTTTCTTT.